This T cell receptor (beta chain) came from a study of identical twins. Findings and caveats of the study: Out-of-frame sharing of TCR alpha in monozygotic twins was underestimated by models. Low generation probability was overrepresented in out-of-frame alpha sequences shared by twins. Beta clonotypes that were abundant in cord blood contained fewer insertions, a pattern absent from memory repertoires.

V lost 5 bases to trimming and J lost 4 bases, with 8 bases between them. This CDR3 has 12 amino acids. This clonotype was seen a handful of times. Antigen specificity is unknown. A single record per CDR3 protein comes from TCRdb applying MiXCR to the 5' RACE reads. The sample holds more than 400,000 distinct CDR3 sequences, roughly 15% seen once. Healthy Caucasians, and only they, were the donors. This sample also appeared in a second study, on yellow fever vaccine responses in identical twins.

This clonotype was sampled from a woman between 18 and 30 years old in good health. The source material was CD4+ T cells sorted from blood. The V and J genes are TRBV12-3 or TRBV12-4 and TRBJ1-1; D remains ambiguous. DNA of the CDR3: TGTGCCAGCAGTCCTCGCTCCACTGAAGCTTTCTTT. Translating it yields CASSPRSTEAFF.